The 24 T cell receptor beta chains in this list originate from one sample, sequenced in a study of T cell responses to AZD1222 COVID-19 vaccine. Libraries were prepared by immunoSEQ multiplex PCR; TCRdb keeps only in-frame clonotypes and omits some of them. The table records 95,000 to 150,000 clones, 80% to 90% of them present only once. Sequencing was performed on peripheral blood, taken on day 0 of AZD1222 vaccination. The receptors shown here come from an adult in good health.

The rearrangement uses TRBV19 and TRBJ2-2; D is unresolved. Germline CDR1 is LNHDA and CDR2 is SQIVND (reference sequence). This CDR3 spans 13 amino acids. The V end lost 7 bases, the J end lost 0 bases, and 6 bases lay between the germline ends. As DNA, the CDR3 is TGTGCCAGTAAACAGACGAACACCGGGGAGCTGTTTTTT. Its translation is CASKQTNTGELFF.

This clone has only a few counts. The chain couples TRBV28 to TRBJ1-1; D possibly corresponds to TRBD1 (5 bases). Germline loops: CDR1 MDHEN, CDR2 SYDVKM. The length of the CDR3 is 14 residues. Trimming removed 6 bases at V and 4 bases at J, with 15 bases between. The CDR3 is CASSLQVAGTEAFF. The CDR3 bases are TGTGCCAGCAGCCTACAGGTGGCGGGCACTGAAGCTTTCTTT.

The chain has TRBV23-1 and TRBJ2-5; D remains ambiguous. TRBV23-1 is labeled an ORF, and its function is uncertain. This CDR3 is built from 15 residues. V was pared by 3 bases and J by 2 bases, with 13 bases between. The CDR3 loop is CASSHGRWGQETQYF. CDR3 nucleotide sequence: TGCGCCAGCAGTCACGGTCGTTGGGGTCAAGAGACCCAGTACTTC.

The V gene is TRBV6-2 or TRBV6-3, the J gene TRBJ2-1; TRBD2 matches at 7 bases. CDR1 and CDR2 from the germline V gene are MNHEY and SVGEGT. There are 16 residues in the CDR3. With 0 bases clipped from V and 1 base from J, the junction kept 3 bases outside the gene matches. Here the CDR3 reads CASSYSGGRSYNEQFF. CDR3 DNA sequence: TGTGCCAGCAGTTACTCCGGCGGGAGATCCTACAATGAGCAGTTCTTC.

V and J are TRBV28 and TRBJ1-2; D unresolved. This CDR3 is 15 amino acids long. The germline gives CDR1 MDHEN, CDR2 SYDVKM. Trimming left V 8 bases short and J 3 bases short, with 19 bases between. The CDR3 DNA reads as TGTGCCAGCTCGGCCCCCCGTGGGCAGGACTATGGCTACACCTTC. It translates to CASSAPRGQDYGYTF.

The genes are TRBV19 and TRBJ1-1; 7 bases are a match to TRBD1. The CDR3 is made up of 13 amino acids. Germline V gives CDR1 LNHDA, CDR2 SQIVND (reference sequence). Trimming removed 5 bases from V and 7 bases from J; junction bases left unmatched: 7. The CDR3 here is CASSARRDSEAFF. CDR3 DNA: TGTGCCAGTAGTGCCCGCCGGGACAGTGAAGCTTTCTTT.

This chain connects TRBV5-5 to TRBJ2-1; D gene ambiguous. This CDR3 region has 10 residues. The germline V gene encodes CDR1 SGHKS and CDR2 YYEKEE (reference sequence). Trimming left V 7 bases short and J 8 bases short, with 7 bases between. The DNA for the CDR3 is TGTGCCAGCCCAATTCATGAGCAGTTCTTC. Protein product: CASPIHEQFF.

The chain joins TRBV18 to TRBJ2-2, with 9 bases aligning to TRBD1. The V segment lost 3 bases and the J segment 6 bases; nucleotides outside the gene matches: 5. Per the germline V gene, CDR1 is KGHSH and CDR2 is LQKENI. This CDR3 is built from 15 residues. Written as DNA, the CDR3 is TGTGCCAGCTCACCCCGACAGGGGGACGCCGGGGAGCTGTTTTTT. Protein: CASSPRQGDAGELFF.

The CDR3 DNA sequence: TGCGCCAGCAGCGAGACTAGGGGGGCCTACGAGCAGTACTTC. Encoded protein: CASSETRGAYEQYF. The V and J genes are TRBV5-1 and TRBJ2-7, with D perhaps matching TRBD1 or TRBD2 (6 bases each). Per the germline V gene, CDR1 is SGHRS and CDR2 is YFSETQ. The CDR3 contains 14 residues. V gave up 4 bases and J gave up 2 bases, with 13 bases separating them.

This sequence joins TRBV7-8 and TRBJ1-5; D gene uncertain. Looked up from germline, CDR1 is SGHVS and CDR2 is FQNEAQ. The CDR3 runs to 13 residues. Trimming took 3 bases from V and 3 from J, leaving 6 bases between them. This chain's CDR3 is CASSFRVNQPQHF. The CDR3 DNA reads as TGTGCCAGCAGCTTTAGGGTCAATCAGCCCCAGCATTTT.

V and J are TRBV5-1 and TRBJ2-1, with D possibly being TRBD2 (6 bases). Trimming left V 4 bases short and J 6 bases short, with 23 bases between. This CDR3 comprises 17 residues. CDR1 and CDR2 (germline): SGHRS, YFSETQ. The CDR3 DNA reads TGCGCCAGCAGCCCGAACCCGCCGGGACTTGACATCAATGAGCAGTTCTTC. It translates to CASSPNPPGLDINEQFF.

V is TRBV2 and J is TRBJ1-5; D remains ambiguous. V lost 2 bases to trimming and J lost 0 bases, with 5 bases between them. Per the germline V gene, CDR1 is SNHLY and CDR2 is FYNNEI. The length of the CDR3 is 14 residues. The CDR3 protein is CASSEFYSNQPQHF. The CDR3 bases are TGTGCCAGCAGTGAATTCTATAGCAATCAGCCCCAGCATTTT.

This chain links TRBV5-5 with TRBJ1-1; the D gene is possibly TRBD1 (6 bases). Trimming removed 4 bases at V and 5 bases at J, with 12 bases between. CDR1 and CDR2 (germline): SGHKS, YYEKEE (reference sequence). CDR3 length: 13 amino acids. The CDR3 sequence is CASSLRGGTEAFF. CDR3 DNA sequence: TGTGCCAGCAGCCTTAGGGGGGGTACTGAAGCTTTCTTT.

This clone appeared once. The chain links TRBV28 to TRBJ2-2, with 8 nucleotides matching TRBD1. Germline V gene sequence: CDR1 MDHEN, CDR2 SYDVKM. V lost 5 bases, J lost 1 base, and 6 bases stayed unmatched. The CDR3 is made up of 16 amino acids. The CDR3 region has the DNA TGTGCCAGCAGTGCGAGGACAGGGAGGAACACCGGGGAGCTGTTTTTT. It translates to CASSARTGRNTGELFF.

This chain joins TRBV5-1 and TRBJ1-2; TRBD1 agrees at 10 bases. The CDR3 consists of 15 residues. Germline CDR1 reads SGHRS; CDR2 reads YFSETQ. V lost 5 bases to trimming and J lost 3 bases; unmatched junction nucleotides: 7. The CDR3 region is CASSGGTGAHYGYTF. For the CDR3, the DNA is TGCGCCAGCAGTGGTGGGACAGGGGCTCACTATGGCTACACCTTC.

This chain joins TRBV5-1 and TRBJ1-1; D is uncertain. The ends were cut back, 4 bases at V and 3 bases at J, with 13 bases in the middle. Germline-derived CDR1 and CDR2 are SGHRS and YFSETQ. The CDR3 is made up of 14 amino acids. CDR3 nucleotides: TGCGCCAGCAGCCCCCGTCAGACGGACACTGAAGCTTTCTTT. It specifies CASSPRQTDTEAFF.

V usage is TRBV7-9 and J usage is TRBJ2-2; 9 positions match TRBD2. Per the germline V gene, CDR1 is SEHNR and CDR2 is FQNEAQ (reference sequence). Trimming took 7 bases from V and 5 from J; bases not matched to a gene: 11. CDR3 length: 16 amino acids. CDR3 residues: CASKTRNSGSTGELFF. The CDR3, as DNA: TGTGCCAGCAAGACGAGGAATAGCGGGAGTACCGGGGAGCTGTTTTTT.

The chain uses TRBV7-2 and TRBJ1-6; 7 bases map to TRBD1. The CDR3 sequence is 15 residues long. Germline V gene data show CDR1 as SGHTA and CDR2 as FQGNSA. Trimming removed 2 bases from V and 9 bases from J; junction bases left unmatched: 7. CDR3 sequence reads: CASSLRDRMLSPLHF. Here the CDR3 DNA reads TGTGCCAGCAGCTTACGGGACAGAATGCTTTCACCCCTCCACTTT.

This clone has a handful of counts. The rearrangement uses TRBV27 and TRBJ2-7; D might be TRBD1 (6 bases). Per the germline V gene, CDR1 is MNHEY and CDR2 is SMNVEV (reference sequence). The CDR3 runs 15 residues. The ends were cut back, 6 bases at V and 4 bases at J, with 19 bases in the middle. CDR3 nucleotides: TGTGCCAGCAGCCGAGGGGGTTCAAAACCATACGAGCAGTACTTC. Its translation: CASSRGGSKPYEQYF.

The chain recombines TRBV7-2 with TRBJ1-4; a possible D gene is TRBD1 (5 bases). The CDR3 runs 15 residues. Trimming took 1 base from V and 3 from J, leaving 9 bases between them. Germline V gives CDR1 SGHTA, CDR2 FQGNSA. The CDR3 reads CASSLVGVSNEKLFF. The CDR3 DNA reads TGTGCCAGCAGCTTAGTGGGGGTTTCTAATGAAAAACTGTTTTTT. Based on the CDR3 plus reference TRBV7-2 and TRBJ1-4, the full variable domain is GAGVSQSPSNKVTEKGKDVELRCDPISGHTALYWYRQSLGQGLEFLIYFQGNSAPDKSGLPSDRFSAERTGGSVSTLTIQRTQQEDSAVYLCASSLVGVSNEKLFFGSGTQLSVL.

J is TRBJ2-3 and V is TRBV3-1 (or the pseudogene TRBV3-2); 7 nucleotides align to TRBD2. V was pared by 6 bases and J by 1 base, with 7 bases of the junction left unmatched. Per the germline V gene, CDR1 is LGHDT and CDR2 is YNNKEL (reference sequence). CDR3 length: 15 residues. CDR3 nucleotide sequence: TGTGCCAGCAGTCCAAGCGGGGAGGGCACAGATACGCAGTATTTT. Translating gives CASSPSGEGTDTQYF.

The chain joins TRBV2 to TRBJ1-1, with no clear D. Deletions cut 5 bases from V and 1 base from J, with 14 bases between. The CDR3 covers 15 residues. In germline, CDR1 is SNHLY, CDR2 FYNNEI. CDR3 sequence: CASSYSRMWNTEAFF. For the CDR3, the DNA is TGTGCCAGCAGTTATAGTCGGATGTGGAACACTGAAGCTTTCTTT.

The chain has TRBV28 and TRBJ1-6; D unclear. Trimming left V 2 bases short and J 2 bases short, with 7 bases between. CDR1 is MDHEN, CDR2 SYDVKM, per germline. There are 15 residues in the CDR3. CDR3 region: CASSLRSTYNSPLHF. CDR3 coding DNA: TGTGCCAGCAGTTTAAGGTCGACCTATAATTCACCCCTCCACTTT.

The chain combines TRBV7-9 with TRBJ1-3; D not certain. The germline gives CDR1 SEHNR, CDR2 FQNEAQ (reference sequence). V was trimmed by 3 bases and J by 1 base, leaving 10 bases between them. This CDR3 comprises 15 residues. This chain's CDR3 is CASSLDGRSGNTIYF. The CDR3 coding sequence is TGTGCCAGCAGCTTGGACGGTAGATCTGGAAACACCATATATTTT.